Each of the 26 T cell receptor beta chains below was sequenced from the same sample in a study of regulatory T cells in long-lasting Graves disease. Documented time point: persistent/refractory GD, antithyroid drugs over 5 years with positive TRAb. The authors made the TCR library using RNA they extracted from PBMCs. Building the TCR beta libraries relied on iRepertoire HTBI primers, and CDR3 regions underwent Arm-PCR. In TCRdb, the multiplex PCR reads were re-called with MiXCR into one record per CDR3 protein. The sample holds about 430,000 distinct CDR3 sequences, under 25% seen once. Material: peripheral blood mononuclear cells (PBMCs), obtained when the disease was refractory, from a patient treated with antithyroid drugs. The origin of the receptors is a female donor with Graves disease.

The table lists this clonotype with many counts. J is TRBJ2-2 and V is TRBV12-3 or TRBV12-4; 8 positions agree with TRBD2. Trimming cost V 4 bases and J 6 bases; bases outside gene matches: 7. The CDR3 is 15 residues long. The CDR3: CASSSGTRGPGELFF. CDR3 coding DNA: TGTGCCAGCAGTTCCGGGACTAGAGGCCCCGGGGAGCTGTTTTTT.

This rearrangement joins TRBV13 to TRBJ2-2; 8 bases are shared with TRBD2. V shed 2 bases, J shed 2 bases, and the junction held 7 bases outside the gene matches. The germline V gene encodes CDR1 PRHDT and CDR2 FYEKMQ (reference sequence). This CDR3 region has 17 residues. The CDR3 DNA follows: TGTGCCAGCAGCTTAACTCTAGCGGGCATAAACACCGGGGAGCTGTTTTTT. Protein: CASSLTLAGINTGELFF.

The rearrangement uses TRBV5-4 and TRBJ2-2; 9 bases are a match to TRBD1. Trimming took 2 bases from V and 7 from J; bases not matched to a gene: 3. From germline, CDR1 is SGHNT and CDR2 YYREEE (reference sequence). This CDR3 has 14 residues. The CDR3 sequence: CASSFGQGIGELFF. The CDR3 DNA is TGTGCCAGCAGCTTCGGACAGGGGATCGGGGAGCTGTTTTTT.

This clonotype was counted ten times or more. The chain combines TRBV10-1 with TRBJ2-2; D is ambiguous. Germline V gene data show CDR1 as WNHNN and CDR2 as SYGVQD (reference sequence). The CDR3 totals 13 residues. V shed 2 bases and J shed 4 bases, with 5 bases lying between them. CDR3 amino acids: CASSEAVTGELFF. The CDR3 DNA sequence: TGCGCCAGCAGTGAGGCCGTCACCGGGGAGCTGTTTTTT.

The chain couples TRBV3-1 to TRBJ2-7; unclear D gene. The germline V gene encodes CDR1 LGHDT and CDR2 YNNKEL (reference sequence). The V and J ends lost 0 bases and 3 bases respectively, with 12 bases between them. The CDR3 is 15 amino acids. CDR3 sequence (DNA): TGTGCCAGCAGCCAAGATCTCACATCAAACTACGAGCAGTACTTC. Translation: CASSQDLTSNYEQYF.

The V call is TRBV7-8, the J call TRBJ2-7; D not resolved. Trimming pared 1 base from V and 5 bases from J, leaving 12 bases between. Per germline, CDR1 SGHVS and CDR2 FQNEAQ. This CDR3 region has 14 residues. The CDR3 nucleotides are TGTGCCAGCAGCTTAGAAGGGCAAAGGGACGAGCAGTACTTC. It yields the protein CASSLEGQRDEQYF.

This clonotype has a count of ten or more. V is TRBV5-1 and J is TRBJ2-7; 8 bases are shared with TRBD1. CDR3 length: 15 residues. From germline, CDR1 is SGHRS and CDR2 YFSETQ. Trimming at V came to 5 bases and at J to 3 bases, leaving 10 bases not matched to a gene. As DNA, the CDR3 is TGCGCCAGCAGTCGCGACAGGGGCTCCATCTACGAGCAGTACTTC. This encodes CASSRDRGSIYEQYF.

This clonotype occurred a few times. CDR3 in amino acids: CASSTRDRSTDTQYF. As DNA, the CDR3 is TGTGCCAGCAGCACCCGGGACAGGAGCACAGATACGCAGTATTTT. The rearrangement joins TRBV7-8 to TRBJ2-3; 8 bases match TRBD1. The CDR3 spans 15 residues. Germline V lookup: CDR1 SGHVS, CDR2 FQNEAQ. J was trimmed by 0 bases and V by 5 bases; bases with no gene match: 4.

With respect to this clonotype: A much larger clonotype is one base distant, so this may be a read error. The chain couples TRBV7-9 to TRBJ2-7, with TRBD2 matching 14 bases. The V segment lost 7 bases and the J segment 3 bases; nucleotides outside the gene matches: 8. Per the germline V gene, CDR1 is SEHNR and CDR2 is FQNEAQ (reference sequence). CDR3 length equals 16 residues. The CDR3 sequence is CASITGLAGGNYEQYF. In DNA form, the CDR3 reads TGTGCCAGCATCACCGGACTAGCGGGAGGCAACTACGAGCAGTACTTC.

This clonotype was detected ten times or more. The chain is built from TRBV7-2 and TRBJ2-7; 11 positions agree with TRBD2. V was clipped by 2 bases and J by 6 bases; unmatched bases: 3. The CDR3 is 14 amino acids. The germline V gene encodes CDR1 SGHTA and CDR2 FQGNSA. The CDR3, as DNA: TGTGCCAGCAGCTTAATACTAGCGGGAGCCGAGCAGTACTTC. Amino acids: CASSLILAGAEQYF.

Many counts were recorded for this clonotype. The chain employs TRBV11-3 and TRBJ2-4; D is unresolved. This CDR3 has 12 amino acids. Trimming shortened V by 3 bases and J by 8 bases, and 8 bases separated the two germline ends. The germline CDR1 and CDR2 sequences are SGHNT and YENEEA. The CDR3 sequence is CASSFGTDIQYF. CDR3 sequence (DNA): TGTGCCAGCAGCTTTGGAACGGACATTCAGTACTTC.

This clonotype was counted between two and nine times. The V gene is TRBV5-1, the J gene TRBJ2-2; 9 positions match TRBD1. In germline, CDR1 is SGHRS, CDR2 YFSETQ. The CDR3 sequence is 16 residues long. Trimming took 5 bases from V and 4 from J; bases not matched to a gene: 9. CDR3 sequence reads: CASRISGTGLTGELFF. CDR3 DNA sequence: TGCGCCAGCAGAATCTCCGGGACAGGGCTCACCGGGGAGCTGTTTTTT. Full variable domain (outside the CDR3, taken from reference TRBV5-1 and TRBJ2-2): KAGVTQTPRYLIKTRGQQVTLSCSPISGHRSVSWYQQTPGQGLQFLFEYFSETQRNKGNFPGRFSGRQFSNSRSEMNVSTLELGDSALYLCASRISGTGLTGELFFGEGSRLTVL.

The CDR3 sequence: CASSEAHNEQFF. DNA of the CDR3: TGTGCCAGCAGTGAAGCCCACAATGAGCAGTTCTTC. V and J are TRBV2 and TRBJ2-1; D unclear. CDR3 length: 12 amino acids. Between the trimmed V and J ends, which lost 0 bases and 5 bases, there was a span of 2 bases. In germline, CDR1 is SNHLY, CDR2 FYNNEI.

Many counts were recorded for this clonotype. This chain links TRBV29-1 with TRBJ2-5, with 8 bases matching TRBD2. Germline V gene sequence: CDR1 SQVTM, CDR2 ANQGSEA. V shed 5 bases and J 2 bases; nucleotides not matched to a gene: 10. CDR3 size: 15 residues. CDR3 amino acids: CSVRSGRRGQETQYF. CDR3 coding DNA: TGCAGCGTTAGGAGCGGGAGAAGGGGGCAAGAGACCCAGTACTTC.

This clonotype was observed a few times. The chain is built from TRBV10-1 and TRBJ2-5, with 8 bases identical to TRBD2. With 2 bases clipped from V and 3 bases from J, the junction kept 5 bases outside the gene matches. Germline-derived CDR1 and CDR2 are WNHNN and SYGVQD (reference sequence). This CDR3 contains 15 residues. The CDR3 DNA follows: TGCGCCAGCAGTGAGAGCGGTAGCGGGAAAGAGACCCAGTACTTC. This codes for CASSESGSGKETQYF.

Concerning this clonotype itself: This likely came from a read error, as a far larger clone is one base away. The CDR3 DNA reads as TGTGCCAGCAGTATCGGGAGGGGATCTTTGAACACTGAAGCTTTCTTT. Residues: CASSIGRGSLNTEAFF. The chain links TRBV6-2 or TRBV6-3 to TRBJ1-1; D may be TRBD1 (5 bases). The CDR3 runs to 16 residues. Germline V lookup: CDR1 MNHEY, CDR2 SVGEGT. Trimming stripped 5 bases from V and 0 bases from J, with 16 bases between.

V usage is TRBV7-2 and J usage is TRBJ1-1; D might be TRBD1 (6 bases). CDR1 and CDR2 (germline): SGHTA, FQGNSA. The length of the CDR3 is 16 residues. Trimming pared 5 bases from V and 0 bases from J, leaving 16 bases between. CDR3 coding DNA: TGTGCCAGCAGCCGAGCCCCGGGACAAATGAACACTGAAGCTTTCTTT. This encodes CASSRAPGQMNTEAFF.

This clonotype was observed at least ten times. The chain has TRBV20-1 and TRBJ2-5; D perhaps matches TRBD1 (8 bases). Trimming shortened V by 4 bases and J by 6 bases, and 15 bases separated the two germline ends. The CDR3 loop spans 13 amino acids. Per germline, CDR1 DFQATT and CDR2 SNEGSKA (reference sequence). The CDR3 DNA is TGCAGTGCTACCGGACAGGGAGGGCAGACCCAGTACTTC. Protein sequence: CSATGQGGQTQYF.

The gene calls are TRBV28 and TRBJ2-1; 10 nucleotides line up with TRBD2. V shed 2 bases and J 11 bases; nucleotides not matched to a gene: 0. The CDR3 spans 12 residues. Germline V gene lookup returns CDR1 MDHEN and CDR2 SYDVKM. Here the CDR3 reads CASSLTSGKQFF. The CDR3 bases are TGTGCCAGCAGTTTAACTAGCGGGAAGCAGTTCTTC.

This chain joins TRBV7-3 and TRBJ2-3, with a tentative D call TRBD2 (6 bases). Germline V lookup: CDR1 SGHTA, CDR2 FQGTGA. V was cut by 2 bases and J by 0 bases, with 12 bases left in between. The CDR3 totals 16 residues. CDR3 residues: CASSLSHGTSTDTQYF. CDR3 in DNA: TGTGCCAGCAGCTTATCGCACGGGACTAGCACAGATACGCAGTATTTT.

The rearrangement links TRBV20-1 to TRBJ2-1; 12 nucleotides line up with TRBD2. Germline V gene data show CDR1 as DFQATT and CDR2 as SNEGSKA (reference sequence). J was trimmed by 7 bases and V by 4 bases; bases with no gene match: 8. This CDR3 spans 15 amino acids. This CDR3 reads CSATRLAGVGNEQFF. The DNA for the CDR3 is TGCAGTGCTACCCGACTAGCGGGAGTCGGGAATGAGCAGTTCTTC.

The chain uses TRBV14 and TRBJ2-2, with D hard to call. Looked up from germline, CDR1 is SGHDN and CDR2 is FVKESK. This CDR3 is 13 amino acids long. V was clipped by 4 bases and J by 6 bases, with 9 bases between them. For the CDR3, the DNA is TGTGCCAGCAGCCTCCTTCCTTCCGGGGAGCTGTTTTTT. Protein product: CASSLLPSGELFF.

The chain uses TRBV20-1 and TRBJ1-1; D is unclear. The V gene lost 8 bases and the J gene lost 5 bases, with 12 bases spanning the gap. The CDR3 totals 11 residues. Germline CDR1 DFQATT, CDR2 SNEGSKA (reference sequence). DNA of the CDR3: TGCAGTTATTCGGTTGGGACTGAAGCTTTCTTT. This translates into CSYSVGTEAFF.

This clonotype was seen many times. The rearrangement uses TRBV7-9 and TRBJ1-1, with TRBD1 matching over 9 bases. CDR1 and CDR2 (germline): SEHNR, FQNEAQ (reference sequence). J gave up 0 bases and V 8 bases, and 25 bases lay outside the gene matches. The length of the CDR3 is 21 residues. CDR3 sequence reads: CASLATPGTGNSFSMNTEAFF. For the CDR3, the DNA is TGTGCCAGCCTGGCGACACCCGGGACAGGGAATTCTTTTTCGATGAACACTGAAGCTTTCTTT.

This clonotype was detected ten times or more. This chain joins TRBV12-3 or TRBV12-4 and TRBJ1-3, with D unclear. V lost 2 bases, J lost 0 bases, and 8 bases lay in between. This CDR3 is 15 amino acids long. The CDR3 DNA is TGTGCCAGCAGTTTACTGGGTTACTCTGGAAACACCATATATTTT. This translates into CASSLLGYSGNTIYF.

CDR3 nucleotides: TGTGCCAGCAGTCCCGACGGGGATCGGATCAATGAGCAGTTCTTC. This sequence encodes CASSPDGDRINEQFF. The chain recombines TRBV12-3 or TRBV12-4 with TRBJ2-1; TRBD2 might be the D (5 bases). Trimming left V 5 bases short and J 6 bases short, with 17 bases between. The CDR3 is 15 amino acids.